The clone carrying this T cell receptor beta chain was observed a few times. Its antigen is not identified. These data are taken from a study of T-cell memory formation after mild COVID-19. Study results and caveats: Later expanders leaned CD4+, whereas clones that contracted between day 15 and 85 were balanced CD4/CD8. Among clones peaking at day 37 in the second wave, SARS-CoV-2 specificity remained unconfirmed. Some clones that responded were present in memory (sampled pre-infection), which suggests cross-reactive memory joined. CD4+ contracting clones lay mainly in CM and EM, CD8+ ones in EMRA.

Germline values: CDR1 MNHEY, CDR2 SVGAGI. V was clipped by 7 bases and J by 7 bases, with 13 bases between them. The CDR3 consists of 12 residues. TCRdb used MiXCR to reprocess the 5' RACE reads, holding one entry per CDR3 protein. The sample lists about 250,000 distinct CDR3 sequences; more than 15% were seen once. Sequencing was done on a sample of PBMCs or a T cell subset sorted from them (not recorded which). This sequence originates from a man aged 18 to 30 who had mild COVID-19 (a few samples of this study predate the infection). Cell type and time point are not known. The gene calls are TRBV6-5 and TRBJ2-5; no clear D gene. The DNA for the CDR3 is TGTGCCAGCACCGGACCTTCGGGGACCCAGTACTTC. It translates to CASTGPSGTQYF.